This TCR beta chain was recorded in a study of cytomegalovirus exposure and HLA in healthy donors. This CDR3 is 14 amino acids long. The germline V gene encodes CDR1 MNHEY and CDR2 SVGAGI. V lost 7 bases and J lost 1, with 13 bases in between. The PCR ran on 60 Vbeta and 13 Jbeta primers. Using immunoSEQ multiplex PCR, the repertoire was profiled, and TCRdb retains in-frame clones only, with some absent. The table records around 170,000 clones, 84% of them present only once. This sequence originates from a woman in her 50s in good health and CMV-seropositive. The chain is built from TRBV6-5 and TRBJ1-1, with unresolved D. Sequences were obtained from PBMCs. CDR3 coding DNA: TGTGCCAGCACCCCGCATGATAGGAACACTGAAGCTTTCTTT. Its protein product is CASTPHDRNTEAFF.